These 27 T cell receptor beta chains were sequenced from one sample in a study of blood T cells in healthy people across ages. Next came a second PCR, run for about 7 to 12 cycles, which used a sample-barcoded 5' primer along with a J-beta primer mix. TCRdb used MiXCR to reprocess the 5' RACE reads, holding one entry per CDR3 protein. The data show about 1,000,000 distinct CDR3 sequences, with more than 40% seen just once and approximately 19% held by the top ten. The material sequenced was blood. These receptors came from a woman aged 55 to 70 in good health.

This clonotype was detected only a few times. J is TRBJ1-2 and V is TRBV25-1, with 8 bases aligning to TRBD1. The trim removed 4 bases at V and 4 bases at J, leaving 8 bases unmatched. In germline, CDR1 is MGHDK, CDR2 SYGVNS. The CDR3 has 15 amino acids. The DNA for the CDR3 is TGTGCCAGCAGTGGACTTACGGACAGGGCCTATGGCTACACCTTC. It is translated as CASSGLTDRAYGYTF.

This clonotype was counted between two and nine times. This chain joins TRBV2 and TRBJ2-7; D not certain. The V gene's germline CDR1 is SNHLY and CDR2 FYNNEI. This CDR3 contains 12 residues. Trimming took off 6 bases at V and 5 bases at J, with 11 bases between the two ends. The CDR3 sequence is CASRVYTHEQYF. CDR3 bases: TGTGCCAGCAGGGTCTATACCCACGAGCAGTACTTC. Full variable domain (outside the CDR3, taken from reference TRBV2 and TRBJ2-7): EPEVTQTPSHQVTQMGQEVILRCVPISNHLYFYWYRQILGQKVEFLVSFYNNEISEKSEIFDDQFSVERPDGSNFTLKIRSTKLEDSAMYFCASRVYTHEQYFGPGTRLTVT.

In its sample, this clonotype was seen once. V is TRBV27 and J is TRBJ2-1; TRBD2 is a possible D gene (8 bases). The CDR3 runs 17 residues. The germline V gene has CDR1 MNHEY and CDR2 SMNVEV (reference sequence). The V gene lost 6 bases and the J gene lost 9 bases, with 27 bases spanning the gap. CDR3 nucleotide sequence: TGTGCCAGCAGCACACCTCAGGGGGGGACTAGTGTATCTGAGCAGTTCTTC. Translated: CASSTPQGGTSVSEQFF.

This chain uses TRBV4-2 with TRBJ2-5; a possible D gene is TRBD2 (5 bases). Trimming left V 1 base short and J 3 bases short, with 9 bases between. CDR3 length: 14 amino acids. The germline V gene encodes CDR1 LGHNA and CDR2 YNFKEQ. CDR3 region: CASSQVGAEETQYF. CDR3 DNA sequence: TGTGCCAGCAGCCAAGTGGGAGCGGAAGAGACCCAGTACTTC.

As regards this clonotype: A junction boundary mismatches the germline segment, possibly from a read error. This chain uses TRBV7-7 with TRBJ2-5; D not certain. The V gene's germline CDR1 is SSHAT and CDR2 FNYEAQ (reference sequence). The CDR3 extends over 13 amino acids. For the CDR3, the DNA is TGTGCTAGCAGCTTAGCTCAGAGAGAGACCCAGTACTTC. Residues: CASSLAQRETQYF.

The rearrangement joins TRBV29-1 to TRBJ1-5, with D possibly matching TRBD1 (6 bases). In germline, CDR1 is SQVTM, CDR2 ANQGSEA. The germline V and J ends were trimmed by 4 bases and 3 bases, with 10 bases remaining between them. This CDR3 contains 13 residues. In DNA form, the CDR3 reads TGCAGCGTTGGGCGGGGGCCCAATCAGCCCCAGCATTTT. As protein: CSVGRGPNQPQHF.

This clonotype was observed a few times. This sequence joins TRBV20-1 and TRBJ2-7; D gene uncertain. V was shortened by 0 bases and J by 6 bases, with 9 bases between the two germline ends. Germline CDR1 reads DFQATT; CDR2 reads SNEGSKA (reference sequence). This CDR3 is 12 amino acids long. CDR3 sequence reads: CSAREAGPEQYF. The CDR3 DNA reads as TGCAGTGCTAGAGAGGCCGGACCCGAGCAGTACTTC.

This CDR3 reads CASSLQAGVGETQYF. In nucleotides, the CDR3 is TGTGCCAGCAGCTTACAGGCAGGGGTCGGAGAGACCCAGTACTTC. The chain is built from TRBV7-9 and TRBJ2-4, with D perhaps TRBD1 (6 bases). The J call may be wrong; the DNA end is better matched by TRBJ2-5. The length of the CDR3 is 15 residues. The germline V gene has CDR1 SEHNR and CDR2 FQNEAQ (reference sequence).

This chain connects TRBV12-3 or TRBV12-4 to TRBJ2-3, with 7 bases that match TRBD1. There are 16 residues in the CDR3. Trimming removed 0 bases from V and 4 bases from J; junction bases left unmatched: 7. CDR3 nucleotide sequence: TGTGCCAGCAGTTTAGCGCTCAGGGGGAGTCCAGATACGCAGTATTTT. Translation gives CASSLALRGSPDTQYF.

CDR3 DNA: TGTGCCAGCGGTGTGTCTGGGGCCAACGTCCTGACTTTC. It yields the protein CASGVSGANVLTF. V usage is TRBV12-3 or TRBV12-4 and J usage is TRBJ2-6; D is unclear. The CDR3 length is 13 residues. The germline V and J ends were trimmed by 8 bases and 1 base, with 6 bases remaining between them.

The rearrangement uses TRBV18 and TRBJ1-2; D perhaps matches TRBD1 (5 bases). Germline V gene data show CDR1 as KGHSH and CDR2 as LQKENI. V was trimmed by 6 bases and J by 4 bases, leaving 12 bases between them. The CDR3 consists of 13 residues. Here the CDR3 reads CASSTDSLYGYTF. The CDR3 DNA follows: TGTGCCAGCTCTACAGACAGTCTCTATGGCTACACCTTC.

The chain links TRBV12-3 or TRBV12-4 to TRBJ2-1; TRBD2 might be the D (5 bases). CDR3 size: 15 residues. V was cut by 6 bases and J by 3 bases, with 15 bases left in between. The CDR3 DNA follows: TGTGCCAGCAGGACTCTCGCGGGTAGCTACAATGAGCAGTTCTTC. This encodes CASRTLAGSYNEQFF.

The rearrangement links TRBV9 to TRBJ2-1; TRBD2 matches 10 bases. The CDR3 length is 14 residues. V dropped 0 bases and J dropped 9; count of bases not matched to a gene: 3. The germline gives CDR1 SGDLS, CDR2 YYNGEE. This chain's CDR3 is CASSVGTSGGEQFF. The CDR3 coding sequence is TGTGCCAGCAGCGTAGGGACTAGCGGTGGTGAGCAGTTCTTC.

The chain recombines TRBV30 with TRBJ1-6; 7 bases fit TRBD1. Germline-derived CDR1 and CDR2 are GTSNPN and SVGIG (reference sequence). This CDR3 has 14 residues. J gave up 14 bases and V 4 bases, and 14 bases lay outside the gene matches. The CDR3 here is CAWNPAGRGASLHF. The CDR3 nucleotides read TGTGCCTGGAATCCCGCGGGCAGGGGGGCATCCCTCCACTTT.

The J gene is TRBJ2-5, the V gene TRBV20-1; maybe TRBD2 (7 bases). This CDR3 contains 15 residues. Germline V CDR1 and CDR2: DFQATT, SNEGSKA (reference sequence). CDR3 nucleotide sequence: TGCAGGCCATCGGAGGGACAAGCGGGGCAAGAGACCCAGTACTTC. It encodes CRPSEGQAGQETQYF.

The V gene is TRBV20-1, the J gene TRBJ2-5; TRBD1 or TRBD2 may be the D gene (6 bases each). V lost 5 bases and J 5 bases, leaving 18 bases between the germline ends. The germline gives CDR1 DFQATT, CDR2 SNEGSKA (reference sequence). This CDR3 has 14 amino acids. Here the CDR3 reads CSAGQEGVGETQYF. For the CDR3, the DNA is TGCAGTGCTGGGCAGGAGGGGGTGGGGGAGACCCAGTACTTC.

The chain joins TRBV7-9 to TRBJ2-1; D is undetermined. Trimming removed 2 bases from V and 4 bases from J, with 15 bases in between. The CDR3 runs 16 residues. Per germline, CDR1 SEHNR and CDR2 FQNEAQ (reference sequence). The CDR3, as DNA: TGTGCCAGCAGCTTATTCCAGTTAGTGGGGTACAATGAGCAGTTCTTC. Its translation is CASSLFQLVGYNEQFF.

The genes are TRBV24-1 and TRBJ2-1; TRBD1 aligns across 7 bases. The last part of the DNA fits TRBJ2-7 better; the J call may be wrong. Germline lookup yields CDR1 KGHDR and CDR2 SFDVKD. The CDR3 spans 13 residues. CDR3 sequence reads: CATGTDYYNEQYF. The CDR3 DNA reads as TGTGCCACCGGGACAGACTATTACAATGAGCAGTACTTC.

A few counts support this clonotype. CDR3 nucleotides: TGCAGTGCTACCACAGGGAGGATTGGGGAGACCCAGTACTTC. Protein: CSATTGRIGETQYF. V usage is TRBV20-1 and J usage is TRBJ2-7; either TRBD1 or TRBD2 may supply D (6 bases each). The DNA end lines up better with TRBJ2-5; the J call may be wrong. The CDR3 has 14 residues. The germline gives CDR1 DFQATT, CDR2 SNEGSKA (reference sequence).

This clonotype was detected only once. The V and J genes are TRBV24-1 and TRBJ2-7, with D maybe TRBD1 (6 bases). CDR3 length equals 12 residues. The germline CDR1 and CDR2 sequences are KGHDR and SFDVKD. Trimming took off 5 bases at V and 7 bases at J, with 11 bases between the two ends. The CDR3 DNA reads TGTGCCACCAGTGGGACAGTAAATGAGCAGTACTTC. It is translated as CATSGTVNEQYF.

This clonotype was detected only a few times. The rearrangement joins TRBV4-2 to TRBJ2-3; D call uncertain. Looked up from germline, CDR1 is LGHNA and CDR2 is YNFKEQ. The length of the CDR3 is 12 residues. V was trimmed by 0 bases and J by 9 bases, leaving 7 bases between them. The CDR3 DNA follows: TGTGCCAGCAGCCAAGATCGCGTAACGCAGTATTTT. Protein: CASSQDRVTQYF.

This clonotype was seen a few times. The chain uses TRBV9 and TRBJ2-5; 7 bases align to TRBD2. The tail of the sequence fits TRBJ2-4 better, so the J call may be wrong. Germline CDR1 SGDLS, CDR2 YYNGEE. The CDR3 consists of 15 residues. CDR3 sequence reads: CASSVSGDGKNIQYF. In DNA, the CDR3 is TGTGCCAGCAGCGTGAGCGGGGACGGCAAAAACATTCAGTACTTC.

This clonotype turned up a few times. CDR3 coding DNA: TGCGCCAGCAGCTTGAGCGGGCAGCAAGAGACCCAGTACTTC. Translating gives CASSLSGQQETQYF. The genes are TRBV5-1 and TRBJ2-5, with a tentative D call TRBD2 (6 bases). Germline V gene lookup returns CDR1 SGHRS and CDR2 YFSETQ. The CDR3 runs to 14 residues. The V gene lost 1 base and the J gene lost 2 bases, with 9 bases spanning the gap.

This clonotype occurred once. The CDR3 region has the DNA TGCAGCGTCGACCAGACGGGGGGCGCGCAGTTTTTT. Translating gives CSVDQTGGAQFF. The V call is TRBV29-1, the J call TRBJ2-2, with D tentatively TRBD2 (7 bases). Trimming stripped 6 bases from V and 16 bases from J, with 21 bases between. The CDR3 contains 12 residues. The V gene's germline CDR1 is SQVTM and CDR2 ANQGSEA.

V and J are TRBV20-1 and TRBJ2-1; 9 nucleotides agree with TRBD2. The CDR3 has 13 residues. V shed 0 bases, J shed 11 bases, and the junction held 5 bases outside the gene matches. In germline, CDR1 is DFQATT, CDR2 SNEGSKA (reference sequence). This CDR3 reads CSAREIAGVKQFF. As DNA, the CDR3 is TGCAGTGCTAGAGAAATAGCGGGAGTAAAGCAGTTCTTC.

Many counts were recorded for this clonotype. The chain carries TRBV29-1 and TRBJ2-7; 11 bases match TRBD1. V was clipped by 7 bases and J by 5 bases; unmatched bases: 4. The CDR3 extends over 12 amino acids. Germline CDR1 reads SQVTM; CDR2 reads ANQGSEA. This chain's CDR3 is CSAWTGGHEQYF. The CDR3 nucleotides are TGCAGCGCCTGGACAGGGGGCCACGAGCAGTACTTC.

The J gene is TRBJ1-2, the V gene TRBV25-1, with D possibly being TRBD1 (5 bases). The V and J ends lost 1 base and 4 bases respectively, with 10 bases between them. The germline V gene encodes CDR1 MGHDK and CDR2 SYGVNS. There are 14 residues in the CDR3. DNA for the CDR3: TGTGCCAGCAGTGAATGGAGCAGGGCCTATGGCTACACCTTC. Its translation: CASSEWSRAYGYTF.